These T cell receptor beta chains were read from a single sample in a study of blood T cell repertoires in COVID-19. TCRdb's table, derived via immunoSEQ multiplex PCR, lists solely in-frame clones and lacks some. This table has approximately 490,000 clones, around 90% appearing once. Specimen: PBMCs or T cells enriched from blood (not recorded which). These receptors were taken from a woman aged 18-29 years who had recovered from COVID-19. The CDR3 runs from the conserved cysteine through the conserved F or W. The order of the fields is clone size, J gene, V gene, D gene, CDR3 DNA, CDR3 protein. A D gene is named only where the DNA matches it firmly. Rows may omit the clone size; those that give it use once, few, many or a size class.

>NA|TRBJ2-5|TRBV15|NA
TGTGCCACCAGCAGAGGGGATCCCGGTGCAGGGTCCCTTCAAGAGACCCAGTACTTC
CATSRGDPGAGSLQETQYF
>once|TRBJ1-5|TRBV5-5|NA
TGTGCCAGCAGCTTGGATCGGGTCCAGCCCCAGCATTTT
CASSLDRVQPQHF
>once|TRBJ1-2|TRBV10-3|NA
TGTGCCACCCAGGGTGTTTATGGCTACACCTTC
CATQGVYGYTF
>NA|TRBJ1-1|TRBV4-1|TRBD1
TGCGCCAGCAGCCAATCACAGGGGGCGACCACTGAAGCTTTCTTT
CASSQSQGATTEAFF
>NA|TRBJ2-1|TRBV4-2|TRBD2
TGTGCCAGCAGCCACGCCGGGACTAGCGGGAAATTTTTCAATGAGCAGTTCTTC
CASSHAGTSGKFFNEQFF
>NA|TRBJ1-4|TRBV27|NA
TGTGCCAGCAGTTTACAGGTGTTTGGAAAACTGTTTTTT
CASSLQVFGKLFF
>NA|TRBJ2-7|TRBV4-2|TRBD2
TGTGCCAGCAGCCAAGCTGTCTGGACTAGCGGGGCTGCCTACGAGCAGTACTTC
CASSQAVWTSGAAYEQYF
>NA|TRBJ1-1|TRBV5-1|NA
TGCGCCAGCAGCTCTAACCGGGGGGACACTGAAGCTTTCTTT
CASSSNRGDTEAFF
>NA|TRBJ1-1|TRBV21-1|NA
TGTGCCAGCAGCAAAGAAGATCGGGGGAGGGACACTGAAGCTTTCTTT
CASSKEDRGRDTEAFF
>NA|TRBJ2-5|TRBV4-1|NA
TGCGCCAGCAGCCAAGAGGAGAGGCGACAAGAGACCCAGTACTTC
CASSQEERRQETQYF
>NA|TRBJ1-1|TRBV12-3/TRBV12-4|NA
TGTGCCAGCAGTTTAAAATGGAGAAGGGCTTTCTTT
CASSLKWRRAFF
>NA|TRBJ2-5|TRBV3-1/TRBV3-2|NA
TGTGCCAGCAGCCCTAACTACGGCGAGACCCAGTACTTC
CASSPNYGETQYF
>NA|TRBJ1-5|TRBV30|NA
TGTGCCTGGAGTGTCCAGTACCCCGTGGGAGGCAATCAGCCCCAGCATTTT
CAWSVQYPVGGNQPQHF
>NA|TRBJ2-5|TRBV18|NA
TGTGCCAGCTCCGAGGGTAGGGAAGAGACCCAGTACTTC
CASSEGREETQYF
>NA|TRBJ1-5|TRBV12-3/TRBV12-4|TRBD1
TGTGCCAGCAGTTTAACAGGGGACCAGCCCCAGCATTTT
CASSLTGDQPQHF
>NA|TRBJ2-1|TRBV9|NA
TGTGCCAGCAGCGACCTCCTGGATTCGGGATACAATGAGCAGTTCTTC
CASSDLLDSGYNEQFF
>NA|TRBJ2-5|TRBV6-5|NA
TGTGCCAGCAGTCGAGGGGGCCAAGAGACCCAGTACTTC
CASSRGGQETQYF
>NA|TRBJ1-5|TRBV19|NA
TGTGCCAGTATTAACAGAGCGGGAAATCAGCCCCAGCATTTT
CASINRAGNQPQHF
>NA|TRBJ1-2|TRBV25-1|NA
TGTGCCAGCAGGTCGTCAGGGGTCGCGGGTGGCTACACCTTC
CASRSSGVAGGYTF
>NA|TRBJ1-5|TRBV21-1|NA
TGTGCCAGCAGTCGGGAGAATCAGCCCCAGCATTTT
CASSRENQPQHF
>NA|TRBJ2-7|TRBV4-2|TRBD2
TGTGCCAGCAGCCAAGGAATGAGCGGGGCTTACGAGCAGTACTTC
CASSQGMSGAYEQYF
>NA|TRBJ2-7|TRBV7-8|TRBD1
TGTGCCAGCAGCCCCGGAGCAGGGGGCTTCTACGAGCAGTACTTC
CASSPGAGGFYEQYF
>NA|TRBJ1-6|TRBV20-1|NA
TGCAGTGCTAGTCAGGGTTTGGGGAATTCACCCCTCCACTTT
CSASQGLGNSPLHF
>once|TRBJ1-4|TRBV25-1|NA
TGTGCCAGCAGTGATGGAGACAGAGATAATGAAAAACTGTTTTTT
CASSDGDRDNEKLFF
>NA|TRBJ2-7|TRBV19|NA
TGTGCCAGTAGTATCTTAAGGGGCTCCCGCTACGAGCAGTACTTC
CASSILRGSRYEQYF
>NA|TRBJ1-1|TRBV5-6|NA
TGTGCCAGCACCTGGGGGGGGAACACTGAAGCTTTCTTT
CASTWGGNTEAFF
>few|TRBJ1-2|TRBV10-1|TRBD1
TGCGCCAGCAGTGAGTCTTCAGGGGGACGCCCCCGTGGCTACACCTTC
CASSESSGGRPRGYTF
>NA|TRBJ2-2|TRBV7-9|NA
TGTGCCAGCACCTTGGGGAAAGTAGGGGGATTCGCCGGGGAGCTGTTTTTT
CASTLGKVGGFAGELFF
>once|TRBJ1-2|TRBV6-5|NA
TGTGCCAGCAGTTACTCTACAGGGAATGAAAATGGCTACACCTTC
CASSYSTGNENGYTF
>once|TRBJ1-1|TRBV28|TRBD1
TGTGCCAGCTCGACAGGGGGCGAGTTTGACACTGAAGCTTTCTTT
CASSTGGEFDTEAFF
>NA|TRBJ1-1|TRBV7-2|TRBD1
TGTGCCGGGGCCCAGGGGGGACAGTACACTGAAGCTTTCTTT
CAGAQGGQYTEAFF
>NA|TRBJ1-4|TRBV2|NA
TGTGCCAGCGCCGGACTGGGGAATGAAAAACTGTTTTTT
CASAGLGNEKLFF
>NA|TRBJ1-6|TRBV7-6|TRBD1
TGTGCCAGCAGCCCGTGGACAGGGCTTAATTCACCCCTCCACTTT
CASSPWTGLNSPLHF
>NA|TRBJ1-2|TRBV6-5|TRBD1
TGTGCCAGCAGTTACGGGGACAGACCATCTCGAGGCTACACCTTC
CASSYGDRPSRGYTF
>NA|TRBJ1-1|TRBV10-3|TRBD1
TGTGCCATCAGTGGGACAGGTACCGTCACTGAAGCTTTCTTT
CAISGTGTVTEAFF
>NA|TRBJ2-1|TRBV3-1/TRBV3-2|NA
TGTGCCAGCGGAGGGATTGAGCAGTTCTTC
CASGGIEQFF
>NA|TRBJ2-5|TRBV6-6|TRBD2
TGTGCCAGCAGTTACCGGGGACTAGCGCAAGAGACCCAGTACTTC
CASSYRGLAQETQYF
>NA|TRBJ2-2|TRBV6-6|TRBD2
TGTGCCAGCAGTTACTCGCGGGGGGGCGACACCGGGGAGCTGTTTTTT
CASSYSRGGDTGELFF
>NA|TRBJ2-3|TRBV6-1|NA
TGTGCCAGCAGTGAAGCGGGAAGCGCAGGGACAGATACGCAGTATTTT
CASSEAGSAGTDTQYF
>NA|TRBJ2-7|TRBV11-2|TRBD2
TGTGCCAGCAGCTTAGATCTGAGACTAGCGGTACACTACGAGCAGTACTTC
CASSLDLRLAVHYEQYF
>NA|TRBJ1-4|TRBV30|NA
TGTGCCTGGGGCCCTGGACAGCCTAATGAAAAACTGTTTTTT
CAWGPGQPNEKLFF
>NA|TRBJ1-6|TRBV2|NA
TGTGCCAGCAGCAGGACCCGGGGGACGGTCAATAATTCACCCCTCCACTTT
CASSRTRGTVNNSPLHF
>NA|TRBJ1-2|TRBV5-1|NA
TGCGCCAGCAGCTTGGGACAGCCCTATGGCTACACCTTC
CASSLGQPYGYTF
>NA|TRBJ2-5|TRBV6-2/TRBV6-3|TRBD1
TGTGCCAGCAGTTCTCGGGGACAGGGGAAGACCCAGTACTTC
CASSSRGQGKTQYF
>NA|TRBJ1-1|TRBV29-1|NA
TGCAGCGTTAAAGCGGGCACTGAAGCTTTCTTT
CSVKAGTEAFF